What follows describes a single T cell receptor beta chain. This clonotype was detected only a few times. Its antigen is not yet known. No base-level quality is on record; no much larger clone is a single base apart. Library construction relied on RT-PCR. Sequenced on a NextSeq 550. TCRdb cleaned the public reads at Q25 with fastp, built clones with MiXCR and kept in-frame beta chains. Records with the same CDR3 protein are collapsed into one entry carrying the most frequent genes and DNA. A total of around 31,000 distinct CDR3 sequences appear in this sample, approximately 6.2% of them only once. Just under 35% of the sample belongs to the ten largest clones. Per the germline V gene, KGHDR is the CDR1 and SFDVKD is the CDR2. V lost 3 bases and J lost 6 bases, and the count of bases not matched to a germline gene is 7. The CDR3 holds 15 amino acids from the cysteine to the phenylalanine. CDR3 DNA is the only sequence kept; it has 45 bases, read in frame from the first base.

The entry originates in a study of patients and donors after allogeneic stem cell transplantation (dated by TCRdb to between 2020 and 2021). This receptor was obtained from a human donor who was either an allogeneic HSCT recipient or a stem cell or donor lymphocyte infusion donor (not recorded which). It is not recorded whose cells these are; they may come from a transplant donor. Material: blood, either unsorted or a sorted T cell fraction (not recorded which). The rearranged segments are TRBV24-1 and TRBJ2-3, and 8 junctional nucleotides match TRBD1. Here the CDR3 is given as CATSDPGQGRDTQYF. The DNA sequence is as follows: TGTGCCACCAGTGATCCCGGACAGGGAAGGGATACGCAGTATTTT.